This T cell receptor (beta chain) was identified during a study of control samples from healthy donors and cancer patients (dated by TCRdb to about 2020). V has 0 bases trimmed and J has 6 bases trimmed; junction bases matching no gene number 4. Spanning cysteine to phenylalanine, the CDR3 consists of 15 amino acids. Just the 45-base CDR3 DNA is kept, in frame starting at base 1. Based on the germline V gene, the CDR1 and CDR2 sequences are SGHDT and YYEEEE. A word on this clone: Its antigen has not been determined. No quality values exist for individual bases; no much larger clone is one base distant.

Libraries were made using the immunoSEQ multiplex PCR assay. TCRdb obtained this table from immuneACCESS and retained in-frame rearrangements with V and J assigned. These tables miss some clones; where compared with another copy, unresolved V genes account for less than half of the shortfall, and the remainder is unexplained. The sample records over 150,000 clones, more than 85% of which are singletons. The ten top clones hold around 2.2% of the sample. The rearranged chain carries TRBV5-6 and TRBJ2-3; 10 bases in between match TRBD2. The specimen was blood. This receptor was identified in a woman aged 35 to 49 in good health. The bases are TGTGCCAGCAGCTTGGAGAAGCGGGGGGGCGATACGCAGTATTTT. Translated, it reads CASSLEKRGGDTQYF.